This T cell receptor (beta chain) stems from a study of regulatory T cells in long-lasting Graves disease. This clonotype was seen repeatedly, ten times or more. Its antigen remains unknown. Study observations and caveats: Newly diagnosed Graves' patients exceeded persistent ones in TCR diversity.

Library construction for TCR beta used iRepertoire HTBI primers and Arm-PCR of CDR3 regions. TCRdb re-called the multiplex PCR reads with MiXCR, one entry per CDR3 protein. This sample yields about 300,000 distinct CDR3 sequences, of which under 25% are seen a single time; roughly 50% belongs to the top ten. Time point reported: persistent/refractory GD, antithyroid drugs over 5 years with positive TRAb. TCR sequences were obtained from RNA taken from PBMCs. An endocrinology department in Xi'an, China, recruited the patients. The sample here was peripheral blood mononuclear cells (PBMCs), taken when the disease was refractory, from a patient treated with antithyroid drugs. This clonotype was obtained from a female donor with Graves disease.

CDR3 DNA sequence: TGTGCCACCAGTGACTTCAAGGGGGAGACCCAGTACTTC. Its protein product is CATSDFKGETQYF. The V gene is TRBV24-1, the J gene TRBJ2-5, with a weak D call TRBD1 (5 bases). The CDR3 is 13 amino acids. Per germline, CDR1 KGHDR and CDR2 SFDVKD. Trimming shortened V by 4 bases and J by 5 bases, and 10 bases separated the two germline ends.